This T cell receptor beta chain was identified in a study of blood T cell repertoires in COVID-19. Germline CDR1 MDHEN, CDR2 SYDVKM. With 3 bases removed from V and 1 base from J, the gap between germline ends came to 3 bases. The CDR3 runs 12 residues. Clones were sequenced by immunoSEQ multiplex PCR, and TCRdb holds only the in-frame ones, with some missing. The sample has some 290,000 clones, around 90% seen once. The V call is TRBV28, the J call TRBJ1-2; D is unresolved. The sequencing sample was made of peripheral blood. The sequence came from a woman between 40 and 50 years old with COVID-19, enrolled during active disease. CDR3: CASSFGNYGYTF. The CDR3 coding sequence is TGTGCCAGCAGTTTCGGTAACTATGGCTACACCTTC.